Listed here are 9 T cell receptor beta chains from one sample, sequenced in a study of siplizumab effects on memory and regulatory T cells. TCRdb's copy holds only in-frame clones and misses some; the assay was immunoSEQ multiplex PCR. The repertoire includes tens of thousands of clones, approximately 96% of them detected once, and about 0.091% sits in the top ten. Input material: naive CD8+ T cells sorted from blood. The origin of the receptors is a human donor in good health.

CDR3 DNA: TGTGCCAGCGGTTTGGGTGGCAATCAGCCCCAGCATTTT. Protein: CASGLGGNQPQHF. This chain links TRBV7-8 with TRBJ1-5; the D is unclear. CDR1 and CDR2 (germline): SGHVS, FQNEAQ. The ends were cut back, 8 bases at V and 2 bases at J, with 10 bases in the middle. The CDR3 spans 13 residues.

The chain is built from TRBV7-2 and TRBJ1-1; D gene unclear. CDR3 length: 15 residues. Germline CDR1 SGHTA, CDR2 FQGNSA. V lost 4 bases and J lost 8, with 20 bases in between. In DNA form, the CDR3 reads TGTGCCAGCAGCTCGGCCAATGATGGGAGATTGGAAGCTTTCTTT. This codes for CASSSANDGRLEAFF.

The chain has TRBV11-2 and TRBJ2-1, with D maybe TRBD2 (6 bases). The V end lost 6 bases, the J end lost 12 bases, and 15 bases lay between the germline ends. This CDR3 is 12 amino acids long. Germline V gene data show CDR1 as SGHAT and CDR2 as FQNNGV. Here the CDR3 DNA reads TGTGCCAGCAGTAGTTGGCAGGGAGGGCAGTTCTTC. Protein product: CASSSWQGGQFF.

The chain carries TRBV11-1 and TRBJ2-7; 8 bases align to TRBD1. Germline CDR1 reads SGHAT; CDR2 reads FQDESV (reference sequence). CDR3 size: 13 residues. Unmatched junction bases numbered 4, after V lost 6 bases and J lost 3 bases. The CDR3 nucleotides read TGTGCCAGCAGTTGGGACAGGATCTACGAGCAGTACTTC. This sequence encodes CASSWDRIYEQYF.

This clone has just one count. The chain combines TRBV7-3 with TRBJ1-6, with D perhaps TRBD1 (5 bases). Per germline, CDR1 SGHTA and CDR2 FQGTGA. V lost 5 bases, J lost 7 bases, and 15 bases lay in between. The CDR3 totals 15 residues. The CDR3 sequence is CASSPDGGSNSPLHF. For the CDR3, the DNA is TGTGCCAGCAGCCCCGACGGGGGGAGCAATTCACCCCTCCACTTT.

The chain has TRBV19 and TRBJ2-7; 12 positions agree with TRBD2. The CDR3 extends over 16 amino acids. Germline CDR1 reads LNHDA; CDR2 reads SQIVND (reference sequence). J lost 3 bases, V lost 6 bases, and 9 bases had no gene match. The chain's CDR3 is CASSPTSGGTHYEQYF. CDR3 DNA sequence: TGTGCCAGTAGCCCCACTAGCGGGGGGACCCACTACGAGCAGTACTTC.

V is TRBV4-3 and J is TRBJ2-2; D remains ambiguous. Trimming shortened V by 0 bases and J by 6 bases, and 11 bases separated the two germline ends. The CDR3 length is 15 residues. Germline V gene lookup returns CDR1 LGHNA and CDR2 YSLEER. CDR3 coding DNA: TGCGCCAGCAGCCAAGATAGAGTCCCGTCCGGGGAGCTGTTTTTT. This translates into CASSQDRVPSGELFF.

CDR3: CASPGTNTEAFF. Here the CDR3 DNA reads TGTGCCAGCCCCGGGACCAACACTGAAGCTTTCTTT. This chain connects TRBV5-4 to TRBJ1-1; perhaps TRBD1 as D (5 bases). V lost 7 bases, J lost 2 bases, and 9 bases lay in between. Germline CDR1 and CDR2: SGHNT and YYREEE (reference sequence). The CDR3 totals 12 residues.

This sequence joins TRBV11-2 and TRBJ2-7; TRBD2 matches at 12 bases. J was trimmed by 5 bases and V by 3 bases; bases with no gene match: 5. The CDR3 has 15 amino acids. Germline CDR1 reads SGHAT; CDR2 reads FQNNGV. The CDR3 bases are TGTGCCAGCAGCTTGCTAGCGGGGGGGCGGGACGAGCAGTACTTC. This gives the protein CASSLLAGGRDEQYF. Using reference TRBV11-2 and TRBJ2-7 for the parts outside the CDR3, the full variable domain is EAGVAQSPRYKIIEKRQSVAFWCNPISGHATLYWYQQILGQGPKLLIQFQNNGVVDDSQLPKDRFSAERLKGVDSTLKIQPAKLEDSAVYLCASSLLAGGRDEQYFGPGTRLTVT.